Below, 16 T cell receptor beta chains from the same sample are listed, as sequenced in a study of cytomegalovirus exposure and HLA in healthy donors. Both 60 Vbeta primers and 13 Jbeta primers went into the PCR. Using immunoSEQ multiplex PCR, the repertoire was profiled, and TCRdb retains in-frame clones only, with some absent. The sample records some 150,000 clones, 76% being singletons. The sequencing sample was made of PBMCs. The receptor set was obtained from a man between 60 and 75 years old in good health and CMV-seronegative.

This clone was recorded a few times. One end of the junction is discordant with germline, which a read error may explain. The CDR3 DNA reads TGTTCCAGCAGCTTAGATCGGGACGGGGGGTTAGCTAACTATGGCTACACCTTC. It encodes CSSSLDRDGGLANYGYTF. The V gene is TRBV7-9, the J gene TRBJ1-2; tentative D call: TRBD1 (5 bases). The CDR3 runs 18 residues. Germline CDR1 SEHNR, CDR2 FQNEAQ (reference sequence).

The chain combines TRBV5-1 with TRBJ2-3; 8 bases are a match to TRBD1. Germline V gives CDR1 SGHRS, CDR2 YFSETQ. This CDR3 spans 16 amino acids. Losses at the gene ends were 0 bases for V and 1 base for J; bases not matched to a gene: 4. The CDR3 DNA is TGCGCCAGCAGCTTGGTTGGACAGGGTGGCACAGATACGCAGTATTTT. Its protein product is CASSLVGQGGTDTQYF.

The chain is built from TRBV7-8 and TRBJ2-3; 10 nucleotides match TRBD2. V was pared by 7 bases and J by 6 bases, with 10 bases of the junction left unmatched. Germline CDR1 is SGHVS and CDR2 is FQNEAQ. The length of the CDR3 is 15 residues. The chain's CDR3 is CASIPIAGGDDTQYF. The CDR3 DNA reads as TGTGCCAGCATCCCAATAGCGGGGGGAGACGATACGCAGTATTTT.

The CDR3 sequence is CASVRLSGSDTGELFF. DNA of the CDR3: TGTGCCAGCGTTAGGCTAAGCGGGAGCGACACCGGGGAGCTGTTTTTT. The chain recombines TRBV28 with TRBJ2-2, with 8 bases identical to TRBD2. Looked up from germline, CDR1 is MDHEN and CDR2 is SYDVKM. The CDR3 consists of 16 residues. The trim removed 8 bases at V and 3 bases at J, leaving 11 bases unmatched.

This rearrangement joins TRBV11-2 to TRBJ1-1; TRBD1 might be the D (5 bases). Germline V gene sequence: CDR1 SGHAT, CDR2 FQNNGV. Trimming took off 5 bases at V and 10 bases at J, with 14 bases between the two ends. The CDR3 is made up of 12 amino acids. CDR3 sequence: CASSLAGRVAFF. The CDR3 DNA reads TGTGCCAGCAGCCTTGCAGGGCGCGTAGCTTTCTTT. The full variable domain, its missing parts supplied by reference TRBV11-2 and TRBJ1-1, is EAGVAQSPRYKIIEKRQSVAFWCNPISGHATLYWYQQILGQGPKLLIQFQNNGVVDDSQLPKDRFSAERLKGVDSTLKIQPAKLEDSAVYLCASSLAGRVAFFGQGTRLTVV.

V gene TRBV7-8 combines with J gene TRBJ2-5; unclear D gene. Deletions cut 0 bases from V and 0 bases from J, with 8 bases between. The length of the CDR3 is 15 residues. CDR1 SGHVS and CDR2 FQNEAQ come from the germline V gene. CDR3 sequence reads: CASSLASPYQETQYF. Here the CDR3 DNA reads TGTGCCAGCAGCTTAGCTTCCCCGTACCAAGAGACCCAGTACTTC.

This sequence joins TRBV7-2 and TRBJ2-7; 12 positions match TRBD2. Germline CDR1 is SGHTA and CDR2 is FQGNSA. V was pared by 1 base and J by 4 bases, with 5 bases of the junction left unmatched. The CDR3 is 16 amino acids. In DNA form, the CDR3 reads TGTGCCAGCAGCTTAGGAAGCCTAGCGGGAGGGTACGAGCAGTACTTC. It codes for CASSLGSLAGGYEQYF. The whole variable domain, filled in from reference TRBV7-2 and TRBJ2-7, reads GAGVSQSPSNKVTEKGKDVELRCDPISGHTALYWYRQSLGQGLEFLIYFQGNSAPDKSGLPSDRFSAERTGGSVSTLTIQRTQQEDSAVYLCASSLGSLAGGYEQYFGPGTRLTVT.

The chain employs TRBV10-2 and TRBJ1-6; tentative D call: TRBD1 (5 bases). Germline assignment: CDR1 WSHSY and CDR2 SAAADI. V was shortened by 2 bases and J by 7 bases, with 15 bases between the two germline ends. This CDR3 has 16 amino acids. The CDR3 DNA sequence: TGCGCCAGCAGTGAGCCGAGTCGGACACTAAATTCACCCCTCCACTTT. This sequence encodes CASSEPSRTLNSPLHF.

V and J are TRBV7-4 and TRBJ1-4; 11 positions agree with TRBD1. Per the germline V gene, CDR1 is SGHVT and CDR2 is SQSDAQ. After removal of 10 bases from V and 5 bases from J, the junction contained 15 bases not matched to a gene. This CDR3 has 17 amino acids. CDR3 sequence (DNA): TGTGCCATCCCTGAACGGGACAGGGGGGACGAAAATGAAAAACTGTTTTTT. Amino acid sequence: CAIPERDRGDENEKLFF.

The V and J genes are TRBV30 and TRBJ1-3, with no clear D. Trimming shortened V by 5 bases and J by 0 bases, and 8 bases separated the two germline ends. The germline gives CDR1 GTSNPN, CDR2 SVGIG (reference sequence). The CDR3 runs 13 residues. The CDR3 here is CAWDADSGNTIYF. In nucleotides, the CDR3 is TGTGCCTGGGACGCGGACTCTGGAAACACCATATATTTT.

The rearrangement joins TRBV27 to TRBJ1-2; 9 positions match TRBD1. Per the germline V gene, CDR1 is MNHEY and CDR2 is SMNVEV (reference sequence). There are 14 residues in the CDR3. The V gene end was trimmed by 6 bases and the J gene end by 8 bases; junction bases not matched to a gene: 10. This CDR3 is CASSQSPGTGGYTF. CDR3 sequence (DNA): TGTGCCAGCAGCCAATCTCCGGGGACAGGGGGCTACACCTTC.

This sequence joins TRBV27 and TRBJ2-5; D is perhaps TRBD2 (6 bases). Germline CDR1 reads MNHEY; CDR2 reads SMNVEV (reference sequence). Trimming removed 7 bases from V and 4 bases from J, with 13 bases in between. The CDR3 runs to 13 residues. CDR3 in amino acids: CASKRAGLETQYF. DNA of the CDR3: TGTGCCAGCAAGCGGGCAGGGCTAGAGACCCAGTACTTC.

The chain uses TRBV28 and TRBJ1-5, with TRBD1 matching over 8 bases. CDR3 length equals 20 residues. Germline trimming cut 6 bases from V and 7 bases from J; bases unmatched to any gene: 26. Germline assignment: CDR1 MDHEN and CDR2 SYDVKM. The DNA for the CDR3 is TGTGCCAGCAGCCGACCGGGGGCCTTCGCGGGGGACAGGATCTGGCAGCCCCAGCATTTT. This gives the protein CASSRPGAFAGDRIWQPQHF.

The chain has TRBV6-1 and TRBJ1-4; D is possibly TRBD1 (5 bases). The V gene lost 6 bases and the J gene lost 2 bases, with 10 bases spanning the gap. Germline-derived CDR1 and CDR2 are MNHNS and SASEGT. The CDR3 extends over 14 amino acids. The CDR3 here is CASSWTCTNEKLFF. The CDR3 DNA reads TGTGCCAGCAGCTGGACATGCACTAATGAAAAACTGTTTTTT.

This sequence joins TRBV30 and TRBJ2-2; TRBD2 matches 12 bases. The length of the CDR3 is 15 residues. From germline, CDR1 is GTSNPN and CDR2 SVGIG (reference sequence). The V segment lost 5 bases and the J segment 3 bases; nucleotides outside the gene matches: 4. The CDR3 region has the DNA TGTGCCTGGGGACTAGCGGGATATGACACCGGGGAGCTGTTTTTT. This sequence encodes CAWGLAGYDTGELFF. Full variable domain (outside the CDR3, taken from reference TRBV30 and TRBJ2-2): SQTIHQWPATLVQPVGSPLSLECTVEGTSNPNLYWYRQAAGRGLQLLFYSVGIGQISSEVPQNLSASRPQDRQFILSSKKLLLSDSGFYLCAWGLAGYDTGELFFGEGSRLTVL.

The DNA for the CDR3 is TGTGCCGGAGAGTCAGGGACCAAAAACATTCAGTACTTC. Its protein product is CAGESGTKNIQYF. The V and J genes are TRBV2 and TRBJ2-4; weak D call: TRBD1 (5 bases). Trimming removed 11 bases from V and 2 bases from J, with 13 bases in between. This CDR3 has 13 amino acids. Germline V CDR1 and CDR2: SNHLY, FYNNEI. The full variable domain, rest sourced from reference TRBV2 and TRBJ2-4, is EPEVTQTPSHQVTQMGQEVILRCVPISNHLYFYWYRQILGQKVEFLVSFYNNEISEKSEIFDDQFSVERPDGSNFTLKIRSTKLEDSAMYFCAGESGTKNIQYFGAGTRLSVL.